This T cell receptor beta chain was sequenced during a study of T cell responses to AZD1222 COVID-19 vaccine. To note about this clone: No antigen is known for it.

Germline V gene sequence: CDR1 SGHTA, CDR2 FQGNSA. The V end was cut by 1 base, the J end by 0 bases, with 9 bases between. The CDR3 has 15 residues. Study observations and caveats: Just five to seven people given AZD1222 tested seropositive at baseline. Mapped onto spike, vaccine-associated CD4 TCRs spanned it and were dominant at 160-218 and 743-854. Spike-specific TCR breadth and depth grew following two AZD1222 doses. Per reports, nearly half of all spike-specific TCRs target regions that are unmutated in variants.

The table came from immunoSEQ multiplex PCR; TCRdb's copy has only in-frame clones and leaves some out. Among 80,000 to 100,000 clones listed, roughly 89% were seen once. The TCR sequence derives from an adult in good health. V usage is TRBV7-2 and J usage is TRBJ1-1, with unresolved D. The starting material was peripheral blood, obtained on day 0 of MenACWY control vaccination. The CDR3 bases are TGTGCCAGCAGCTTAGGGTCCCTGCTGAACACTGAAGCTTTCTTT. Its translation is CASSLGSLLNTEAFF.